Below, 28 T cell receptor beta chains from the same sample are listed, as sequenced in a study of graft-versus-host responses after intestinal transplantation. Measured with immunoSEQ multiplex PCR; TCRdb has only the in-frame clones, and not every one. The table records approximately 11,000 clones, more than 85% of them present only once. Time point specified: postoperative day 105 after intestinal transplantation (dayNNNN = postoperative day). Sequencing used PBMCs, obtained 105 days after intestinal transplantation. These receptors were taken from a human patient who received an intestinal transplant, so some T cells may come from the graft donor.

The rearrangement uses TRBV11-2 and TRBJ1-4; D call uncertain. CDR1 is SGHAT, CDR2 FQNNGV, per germline. The V end was cut by 1 base, the J end by 0 bases, with 6 bases between. The CDR3 sequence is 15 residues long. This CDR3 is CASSLGGATNEKLFF. Written as DNA, the CDR3 is TGTGCCAGCAGCTTAGGAGGTGCAACTAATGAAAAACTGTTTTTT.

The J gene is TRBJ1-4, the V gene TRBV10-2; 8 bases are a match to TRBD1. This CDR3 region has 13 residues. V trimming: 10 bases; J trimming: 7 bases; junction bases outside the gene matches: 8. Germline values: CDR1 WSHSY, CDR2 SAAADI. CDR3 in DNA: TGCGCCACCTCCAGGGGGCTCGGTGAAAAACTGTTTTTT. It specifies CATSRGLGEKLFF.

The chain combines TRBV5-5 with TRBJ2-3; TRBD1 matches 8 bases. Trimming cost V 4 bases and J 3 bases; bases outside gene matches: 13. Germline loops: CDR1 SGHKS, CDR2 YYEKEE (reference sequence). The CDR3 runs to 17 residues. The CDR3: CASSPYPGQVETDTQYF. In DNA form, the CDR3 reads TGTGCCAGCAGCCCATACCCGGGACAGGTGGAAACAGATACGCAGTATTTT.

The genes are TRBV7-3 and TRBJ2-1; 8 nucleotides align to TRBD1. J was trimmed by 6 bases and V by 5 bases; bases with no gene match: 6. The CDR3 length is 14 residues. The germline V gene encodes CDR1 SGHTA and CDR2 FQGTGA. CDR3 in DNA: TGTGCCAGCAGCCCCCGGACAGGGCCCAATGAGCAGTTCTTC. Encoded protein: CASSPRTGPNEQFF. Drawing the rest from reference TRBV7-3 and TRBJ2-1, the complete variable domain is GAGVSQTPSNKVTEKGKYVELRCDPISGHTALYWYRQSLGQGPEFLIYFQGTGAADDSGLPNDRFFAVRPEGSVSTLKIQRTERGDSAVYLCASSPRTGPNEQFFGPGTRLTVL.

This sequence joins TRBV7-2 and TRBJ2-5, with D possibly TRBD1 on 6 matching bases. The ends were cut back, 2 bases at V and 5 bases at J, with 21 bases in the middle. The germline CDR1 and CDR2 sequences are SGHTA and FQGNSA. The length of the CDR3 is 17 residues. In DNA form, the CDR3 reads TGTGCCAGCAGCTTATACAGATTGTCAGACAGGCTGGAGACCCAGTACTTC. Protein: CASSLYRLSDRLETQYF.

This chain connects TRBV6-1 to TRBJ1-1; tentatively, D is TRBD1 (5 bases). V lost 5 bases and J 2 bases, leaving 9 bases between the germline ends. From germline, CDR1 is MNHNS and CDR2 SASEGT. The CDR3 spans 13 residues. Here the CDR3 DNA reads TGTGCCAGCAGTTCAGGGCGAAACACTGAAGCTTTCTTT. It encodes CASSSGRNTEAFF.

This clone came up once. The V gene is TRBV4-1, the J gene TRBJ1-1; D not certain. This CDR3 is 13 amino acids long. The germline gives CDR1 MGHRA, CDR2 YSYEKL. V was trimmed by 4 bases and J by 6 bases, leaving 12 bases between them. Here the CDR3 reads CASSRQRNAEAFF. The CDR3 nucleotides are TGCGCCAGCAGCCGCCAGCGCAACGCTGAAGCTTTCTTT.

The chain employs TRBV11-1 and TRBJ1-1; no clear D gene. This CDR3 spans 13 amino acids. Trimming pared 1 base from V and 7 bases from J, leaving 10 bases between. Germline values: CDR1 SGHAT, CDR2 FQDESV (reference sequence). The CDR3 DNA follows: TGTGCCAGCAGCTTAGACAGACCAAATGAAGCTTTCTTT. It codes for CASSLDRPNEAFF.

The V and J genes are TRBV6-5 and TRBJ1-2; D might be TRBD1 (5 bases). The CDR3 totals 13 residues. Germline V gene data show CDR1 as MNHEY and CDR2 as SVGAGI. The V and J ends lost 7 bases and 2 bases respectively, with 11 bases between them. The CDR3 DNA sequence: TGTGCCAGCACCCCGGGGGTAAACTATGGCTACACCTTC. Protein product: CASTPGVNYGYTF.

This chain joins TRBV5-4 and TRBJ2-3, with 10 bases lining up with TRBD2. CDR1 is SGHNT and CDR2 is YYREEE in the germline V gene (reference sequence). This CDR3 spans 15 amino acids. V was clipped by 2 bases and J by 2 bases; unmatched bases: 2. CDR3 DNA: TGTGCCAGCAGCTTTACTAGCGGGGTCACAGATACGCAGTATTTT. This gives the protein CASSFTSGVTDTQYF.

Comments on this clone: Compared with germline, one end of the junction differs, possibly owing to a read error. This chain links TRBV4-1 with TRBJ2-3; 12 nucleotides match TRBD2. The length of the CDR3 is 17 residues. Germline loops: CDR1 MGHRA, CDR2 YSYEKL. The DNA for the CDR3 is TGCGCCTGCAGCCCCACACTTCTAGCGGGGGGGCCTGATACGCAGTATTTT. The encoded protein is CACSPTLLAGGPDTQYF.

V is TRBV12-5 and J is TRBJ2-2, with D perhaps matching TRBD2 (6 bases). CDR3 size: 17 residues. Germline lookup yields CDR1 LGHNT and CDR2 FRNRAP. V gave up 2 bases and J gave up 2 bases, with 15 bases separating them. CDR3 amino acids: CASGLLLEGQNTGELFF. The CDR3 bases are TGTGCTAGTGGTTTGTTGCTGGAGGGCCAAAACACCGGGGAGCTGTTTTTT. The full variable domain, in which reference TRBV12-5 and TRBJ2-2 provide the parts outside the CDR3, is DARVTQTPRHKVTEMGQEVTMRCQPILGHNTVFWYRQTMMQGLELLAYFRNRAPLDDSGMPKDRFSAEMPDATLATLKIQPSEPRDSAVYFCASGLLLEGQNTGELFFGEGSRLTVL.

The V gene is TRBV5-4, the J gene TRBJ2-1; D remains unclear. Germline V CDR1 and CDR2: SGHNT, YYREEE (reference sequence). V lost 1 base, J lost 3 bases, and 11 bases lay in between. This CDR3 has 15 residues. In DNA form, the CDR3 reads TGTGCCAGCAGCTTGAATGTCGGGCGCTACAATGAGCAGTTCTTC. It yields the protein CASSLNVGRYNEQFF.

The table lists this clone with a count of one. The chain links TRBV19 to TRBJ1-1; D is uncertain. This CDR3 comprises 13 residues. Trimming left V 5 bases short and J 0 bases short, with 7 bases between. Germline CDR1 reads LNHDA; CDR2 reads SQIVND (reference sequence). For the CDR3, the DNA is TGTGCCAGTAGTGCCGGGGTGAACACTGAAGCTTTCTTT. Protein product: CASSAGVNTEAFF.

This rearrangement joins TRBV5-5 to TRBJ2-7; D gene ambiguous. Germline V gene lookup returns CDR1 SGHKS and CDR2 YYEKEE (reference sequence). The CDR3 length is 11 residues. V lost 2 bases, J lost 7 bases, and 7 bases lay in between. Written as DNA, the CDR3 is TGTGCCAGCAGCTTTGCCCTTGAGCAGTACTTC. Translating gives CASSFALEQYF.

This clone came up a few times. The V and J genes are TRBV27 and TRBJ2-1; 11 bases match TRBD1. The CDR3 loop spans 15 amino acids. Trimming cost V 6 bases and J 8 bases; bases outside gene matches: 9. Looked up from germline, CDR1 is MNHEY and CDR2 is SMNVEV (reference sequence). This CDR3 reads CASRWGDRGDDEQFF. The CDR3 coding sequence is TGTGCCAGCAGGTGGGGGGACAGGGGGGACGATGAGCAGTTCTTC.

The CDR3 is CASSSEREEQYF. The DNA for the CDR3 is TGCGCCAGCAGCTCCGAAAGGGAGGAGCAGTACTTC. V usage is TRBV5-1 and J usage is TRBJ2-7; D is perhaps TRBD2 (5 bases). CDR1 and CDR2 from the germline V gene are SGHRS and YFSETQ. The CDR3 runs 12 residues. The V gene lost 3 bases and the J gene lost 7 bases, with 11 bases spanning the gap.

This chain connects TRBV19 to TRBJ1-6, with 7 bases identical to TRBD1. With V trimmed by 5 bases and J by 0 bases, 7 bases remained unmatched. This CDR3 comprises 17 residues. Germline V gene lookup returns CDR1 LNHDA and CDR2 SQIVND (reference sequence). The CDR3 sequence: CASSPGQQISYNSPLHF. CDR3 DNA sequence: TGTGCCAGTAGTCCGGGACAGCAGATCTCCTATAATTCACCCCTCCACTTT.

This clone was seen just once. The chain is built from TRBV6-1 and TRBJ2-7; the D is unclear. The V end was cut by 6 bases, the J end by 5 bases, with 11 bases between. This CDR3 contains 12 residues. The germline V gene encodes CDR1 MNHNS and CDR2 SASEGT. The CDR3 sequence is CASRRLRDEQYF. The CDR3 region has the DNA TGTGCCAGCAGGCGATTAAGGGACGAGCAGTACTTC.

The J gene is TRBJ2-4, the V gene TRBV2, with TRBD2 identical over 8 bases. V shed 7 bases, J shed 1 base, and the junction held 3 bases outside the gene matches. The CDR3 covers 14 residues. CDR1 and CDR2 (germline): SNHLY, FYNNEI. The CDR3: CASIAGYAKNIQYF. In DNA form, the CDR3 reads TGTGCCAGCATAGCGGGGTATGCCAAAAACATTCAGTACTTC.

J is TRBJ2-4 and V is TRBV2; D might be TRBD2 (7 bases). This CDR3 spans 14 amino acids. Germline CDR1 reads SNHLY; CDR2 reads FYNNEI. CDR3 bases: TGTGCGGAAGGAAGGGAGGGGGGCAAAAACATTCAGTACTTC. It specifies CAEGREGGKNIQYF.

This chain joins TRBV11-2 and TRBJ2-7, with D possibly being TRBD1 (6 bases). V lost 4 bases, J lost 2 bases, and 9 bases lay in between. The CDR3 runs 13 residues. Germline CDR1 reads SGHAT; CDR2 reads FQNNGV. CDR3 residues: CASSSTGPYEQYF. Written as DNA, the CDR3 is TGTGCCAGCAGCTCCACAGGGCCCTACGAGCAGTACTTC.

The chain has TRBV11-2 and TRBJ2-7, with D maybe TRBD1 (5 bases). The CDR3 sequence is 14 residues long. The V end was cut by 5 bases, the J end by 6 bases, with 17 bases between. The germline V gene has CDR1 SGHAT and CDR2 FQNNGV. CDR3 sequence: CASSAHLTELEQYF. Written as DNA, the CDR3 is TGTGCCAGCAGCGCTCACTTGACAGAACTCGAGCAGTACTTC.

V usage is TRBV7-2 and J usage is TRBJ1-2, with no clear D. Germline assignment: CDR1 SGHTA and CDR2 FQGNSA. The V end was cut by 0 bases, the J end by 8 bases, with 19 bases between. There are 16 residues in the CDR3. Here the CDR3 DNA reads TGTGCCAGCAGCTTAGCGCTTTTCCCAACGAAGTCGGGCTACACCTTC. It translates to CASSLALFPTKSGYTF.

The chain uses TRBV7-2 and TRBJ2-1, with 8 bases fitting TRBD2. The V gene's germline CDR1 is SGHTA and CDR2 FQGNSA. The CDR3 is 16 residues long. Trimming removed 4 bases from V and 9 bases from J; junction bases left unmatched: 14. The CDR3 DNA sequence: TGTGCCAGCAGCTCTCCGGGACTAGGGGCCCCGGGTGAGCAGTTCTTC. Its protein is CASSSPGLGAPGEQFF.

The rearrangement links TRBV27 to TRBJ2-3; 8 bases match TRBD1. Per germline, CDR1 MNHEY and CDR2 SMNVEV (reference sequence). Germline trimming cut 5 bases from V and 4 bases from J; bases unmatched to any gene: 8. There are 15 residues in the CDR3. DNA for the CDR3: TGTGCCAGCAGTCCCTCCTGGACAGGGCCAGATACGCAGTATTTT. The encoded protein is CASSPSWTGPDTQYF.

V and J are TRBV4-1 and TRBJ2-1; D may be TRBD1 or TRBD2 (5 bases each). This CDR3 has 20 residues. Trimming took 2 bases from V and 0 from J, leaving 23 bases between them. CDR1 and CDR2 from the germline V gene are MGHRA and YSYEKL. The CDR3 loop reads CASSQLIGVPGRSSYNEQFF. The CDR3 DNA sequence: TGCGCCAGCAGCCAACTAATAGGGGTCCCGGGAAGGAGCTCCTACAATGAGCAGTTCTTC.

The chain couples TRBV5-1 to TRBJ2-3; 8 nucleotides line up with TRBD1. Per germline, CDR1 SGHRS and CDR2 YFSETQ. V was clipped by 2 bases and J by 5 bases; unmatched bases: 7. This CDR3 has 15 amino acids. The CDR3 here is CASSLIGQGGDTQYF. CDR3 DNA: TGCGCCAGCAGCTTAATCGGACAGGGTGGAGATACGCAGTATTTT.